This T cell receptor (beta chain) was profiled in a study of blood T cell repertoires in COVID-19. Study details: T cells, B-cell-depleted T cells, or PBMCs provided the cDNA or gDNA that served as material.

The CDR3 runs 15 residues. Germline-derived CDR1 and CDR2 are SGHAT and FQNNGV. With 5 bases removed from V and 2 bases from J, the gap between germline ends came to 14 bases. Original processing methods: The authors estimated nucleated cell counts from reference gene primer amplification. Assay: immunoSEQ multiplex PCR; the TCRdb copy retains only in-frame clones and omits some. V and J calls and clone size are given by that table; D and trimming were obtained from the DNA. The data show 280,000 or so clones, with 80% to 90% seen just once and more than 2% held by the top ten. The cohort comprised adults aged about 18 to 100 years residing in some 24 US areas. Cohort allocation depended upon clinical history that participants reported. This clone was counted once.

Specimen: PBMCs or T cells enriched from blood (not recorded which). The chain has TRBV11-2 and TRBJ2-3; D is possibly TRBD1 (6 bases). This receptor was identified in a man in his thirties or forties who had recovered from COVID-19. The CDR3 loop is CASSAAQGITDTQYF. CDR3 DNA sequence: TGTGCCAGCAGCGCCGCCCAGGGGATCACAGATACGCAGTATTTT. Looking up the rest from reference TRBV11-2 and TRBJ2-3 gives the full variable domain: EAGVAQSPRYKIIEKRQSVAFWCNPISGHATLYWYQQILGQGPKLLIQFQNNGVVDDSQLPKDRFSAERLKGVDSTLKIQPAKLEDSAVYLCASSAAQGITDTQYFGPGTRLTVL.